Listed here are 26 T cell receptor beta chains from one sample, sequenced in a study of T cell responses to AZD1222 COVID-19 vaccine. TCRdb's copy holds only in-frame clones and misses some; the assay was immunoSEQ multiplex PCR. The data contain around 97,000 clones, 90% of them singletons. The material was peripheral blood, obtained on day 0 of AZD1222 vaccination. These receptors were obtained from an adult in good health.

This clone has just one count. The genes are TRBV12-3 or TRBV12-4 and TRBJ2-3, with TRBD1 matching 7 bases. Unmatched junction bases numbered 5, after V lost 6 bases and J lost 5 bases. The CDR3 totals 13 residues. The CDR3 region is CASRDTGEDTQYF. As DNA, the CDR3 is TGTGCCAGCAGAGATACAGGGGAAGATACGCAGTATTTT.

The chain recombines TRBV9 with TRBJ1-2; perhaps TRBD1 as D (5 bases). The CDR3 runs 13 residues. Trimming removed 2 bases from V and 8 bases from J, with 13 bases in between. The germline CDR1 and CDR2 sequences are SGDLS and YYNGEE. The CDR3 sequence: CASSVGRVGGYTF. The CDR3 DNA sequence: TGTGCCAGCAGCGTTGGCAGGGTGGGAGGCTACACCTTC.

J is TRBJ2-1 and V is TRBV11-2; TRBD2 matches at 7 bases. This CDR3 comprises 16 residues. Germline CDR1 SGHAT, CDR2 FQNNGV. Unmatched junction bases numbered 14, after V lost 5 bases and J lost 7 bases. The CDR3 loop reads CASSDMHGGIINEQFF. In DNA, the CDR3 is TGTGCCAGCAGCGATATGCACGGGGGGATTATTAATGAGCAGTTCTTC.

This clone was seen once. The genes are TRBV28 and TRBJ2-7; the D gene is possibly TRBD1 (6 bases). This CDR3 spans 14 amino acids. Germline V CDR1 and CDR2: MDHEN, SYDVKM. V was trimmed by 6 bases and J by 7 bases, leaving 19 bases between them. The CDR3 DNA reads TGTGCCAGCAGGCCAGGGGACCGGATGGGAGAGCAGTACTTC. Amino acid sequence: CASRPGDRMGEQYF.

The rearrangement uses TRBV2 and TRBJ1-5; perhaps TRBD1 as D (6 bases). This CDR3 spans 14 amino acids. Germline loops: CDR1 SNHLY, CDR2 FYNNEI. V was clipped by 5 bases and J by 5 bases, with 13 bases between them. The CDR3 is CASSHRDTYQPQHF. The CDR3 DNA follows: TGTGCCAGCAGTCATCGGGACACCTATCAGCCCCAGCATTTT.

The chain uses TRBV2 and TRBJ2-3; D remains ambiguous. The CDR3 has 12 amino acids. Per the germline V gene, CDR1 is SNHLY and CDR2 is FYNNEI. Between the trimmed V and J ends, which lost 6 bases and 5 bases, there was a span of 9 bases. The CDR3, as DNA: TGTGCCAGCAGCATAAACGTAGATACGCAGTATTTT. Residues: CASSINVDTQYF. The variable domain in full, completed from reference TRBV2 and TRBJ2-3, reads EPEVTQTPSHQVTQMGQEVILRCVPISNHLYFYWYRQILGQKVEFLVSFYNNEISEKSEIFDDQFSVERPDGSNFTLKIRSTKLEDSAMYFCASSINVDTQYFGPGTRLTVL.

The chain is built from TRBV5-1 and TRBJ1-2; 11 nucleotides match TRBD1. The V and J ends lost 5 bases and 4 bases, in that order; junction bases with no gene match: 7. This CDR3 contains 15 residues. Looked up from germline, CDR1 is SGHRS and CDR2 is YFSETQ. For the CDR3, the DNA is TGCGCCAGCAGTTGGGGACAGGGGGAGATCTATGGCTACACCTTC. Its protein is CASSWGQGEIYGYTF.

The rearrangement joins TRBV7-8 to TRBJ1-6; possible D gene TRBD1, 6 bases. The ends were cut back, 2 bases at V and 0 bases at J, with 17 bases in the middle. The CDR3 covers 19 residues. In germline, CDR1 is SGHVS, CDR2 FQNEAQ. Here the CDR3 DNA reads TGTGCCAGCAGCTTAAAATTCGGGACACAAAACTCCTATAATTCACCCCTCCACTTT. The encoded protein is CASSLKFGTQNSYNSPLHF. The variable domain in full, completed from reference TRBV7-8 and TRBJ1-6, reads GAGVSQSPRYKVAKRGQDVALRCDPISGHVSLFWYQQALGQGPEFLTYFQNEAQLDKSGLPSDRFFAERPEGSVSTLKIQRTQQEDSAVYLCASSLKFGTQNSYNSPLHFGNGTRLTVT.

The chain is built from TRBV7-9 and TRBJ2-6; D is unresolved. CDR3 length: 16 amino acids. Trimming left V 7 bases short and J 0 bases short, with 13 bases between. Germline loops: CDR1 SEHNR, CDR2 FQNEAQ (reference sequence). The CDR3 spells CASTSSIFSGANVLTF. CDR3 in DNA: TGTGCCAGCACCTCAAGTATCTTCTCTGGGGCCAACGTCCTGACTTTC.

The chain employs TRBV9 and TRBJ1-2; 7 bases line up with TRBD1. The CDR3 contains 12 residues. Germline loops: CDR1 SGDLS, CDR2 YYNGEE. With 5 bases clipped from V and 10 bases from J, the junction kept 8 bases outside the gene matches. Here the CDR3 DNA reads TGTGCCAGCAGTCGCGGACAGGACCTCTACACCTTC. Translating it yields CASSRGQDLYTF.

The chain combines TRBV7-9 with TRBJ2-3, with 7 positions matching TRBD2. V dropped 6 bases and J dropped 0; count of bases not matched to a gene: 3. CDR1 is SEHNR, CDR2 FQNEAQ, per germline (reference sequence). This CDR3 is 14 amino acids long. The CDR3 bases are TGTGCCAGCAGGTTACTAGCGAGCACAGATACGCAGTATTTT. It encodes CASRLLASTDTQYF.

The chain combines TRBV21-1 with TRBJ1-1. TRBV21-1 is tagged as a pseudogene. The CDR3 length is 19 residues. CDR3 sequence: CASSKESRGARARNTEAFF. The DNA for the CDR3 is TGTGCCAGCAGCAAAGAGTCGAGGGGGGCCAGGGCTCGGAACACTGAAGCTTTCTTT.

About this clone: A junction boundary mismatches the germline segment, possibly from a read error. This chain uses TRBV27 with TRBJ1-5; 9 nucleotides line up with TRBD1. This CDR3 has 15 amino acids. Germline V gives CDR1 MNHEY, CDR2 SMNVEV (reference sequence). Written as DNA, the CDR3 is TGTGCCAGCAGTCTATCCGACAGGGGGAATCAGCCCCAGCATTTT. Translating it yields CASSLSDRGNQPQHF.

This chain's CDR3 is CAIRQPLGVEQFF. In DNA form, the CDR3 reads TGTGCCATCAGGCAACCCCTAGGGGTTGAGCAGTTCTTC. The V and J genes are TRBV10-3 and TRBJ2-1; possible D gene TRBD1, 5 bases. Germline loops: CDR1 ENHRY, CDR2 SYGVKD. Trimming cost V 6 bases and J 9 bases, with 15 bases left between them. The CDR3 contains 13 residues.

J is TRBJ1-2 and V is TRBV18; tentative D call: TRBD1 (6 bases). CDR3 length: 14 residues. Trimming removed 1 base at V and 5 bases at J, with 11 bases between. Per germline, CDR1 KGHSH and CDR2 LQKENI. The CDR3 reads CASSPRRTDYGYTF. The CDR3 DNA reads as TGTGCCAGCTCACCACGAAGGACAGATTATGGCTACACCTTC.

The sample holds one count of this clone. The chain recombines TRBV20-1 with TRBJ1-2, with unresolved D. The CDR3 totals 11 residues. Trimming pared 5 bases from V and 5 bases from J, leaving 9 bases between. The V gene's germline CDR1 is DFQATT and CDR2 SNEGSKA (reference sequence). CDR3 nucleotides: TGCAGTGCTCTCGAAGCTTATGGCTACACCTTC. Amino acids: CSALEAYGYTF.

The chain combines TRBV10-3 with TRBJ2-2; no definite D call. Trimming removed 0 bases at V and 1 base at J, with 0 bases between. In germline, CDR1 is ENHRY, CDR2 SYGVKD. The CDR3 runs 13 residues. The CDR3 spells CAISESNTGELFF. The CDR3, as DNA: TGTGCCATCAGTGAGTCGAACACCGGGGAGCTGTTTTTT.

The chain combines TRBV28 with TRBJ1-2; TRBD1 matches 8 bases. Germline V gene sequence: CDR1 MDHEN, CDR2 SYDVKM. V lost 4 bases to trimming and J lost 4 bases; unmatched junction nucleotides: 11. The CDR3 is 16 residues long. The CDR3 here is CASSSGGTGDVYGYTF. The CDR3, as DNA: TGTGCCAGCAGTTCCGGCGGGACAGGAGACGTCTATGGCTACACCTTC.

The V call is TRBV5-4, the J call TRBJ1-1; the D gene is possibly TRBD1 (6 bases). The germline V gene has CDR1 SGHNT and CDR2 YYREEE (reference sequence). V shed 3 bases and J shed 4 bases, with 19 bases lying between them. The CDR3 is made up of 16 amino acids. The CDR3 loop reads CASSYLRTTGTTEAFF. The CDR3 coding sequence is TGTGCCAGCAGCTACCTTAGGACTACAGGGACCACTGAAGCTTTCTTT.

This clone showed up just a few times. The rearrangement joins TRBV6-1 to TRBJ2-1; the D gene could be TRBD1 or TRBD2 (5 bases each). Germline V CDR1 and CDR2: MNHNS, SASEGT. Trimming took 3 bases from V and 5 from J, leaving 11 bases between them. The CDR3 is 14 amino acids. CDR3 bases: TGTGCCAGCAGTGAGTCGGGGCCTCACAATGAGCAGTTCTTC. Protein product: CASSESGPHNEQFF.

The J gene is TRBJ1-3, the V gene TRBV6-4; D is possibly TRBD1 (5 bases). This CDR3 has 13 residues. Germline CDR1 and CDR2: MRHNA and SNTAGT. V lost 8 bases and J lost 5, with 13 bases in between. This CDR3 is CASPYRTRNTIYF. The CDR3 region has the DNA TGTGCCAGCCCCTACAGGACTCGAAACACCATATATTTT.

This clone has more than one count but fewer than ten. The V gene is TRBV9, the J gene TRBJ1-2, with D perhaps matching TRBD1 (6 bases). Germline-derived CDR1 and CDR2 are SGDLS and YYNGEE. This CDR3 spans 13 amino acids. Trimming stripped 7 bases from V and 0 bases from J, with 10 bases between. The CDR3 DNA follows: TGTGCCAGCGGACAGACAACTAACTATGGCTACACCTTC. Protein product: CASGQTTNYGYTF.

V is TRBV7-8 and J is TRBJ1-5, with TRBD1 as a possible D gene (6 bases). This CDR3 contains 15 residues. From germline, CDR1 is SGHVS and CDR2 FQNEAQ. V lost 5 bases to trimming and J lost 6 bases, with 17 bases between them. The CDR3 spells CASSLQRGAGQPQHF. The DNA for the CDR3 is TGTGCCAGCAGCCTTCAGAGGGGGGCAGGTCAGCCCCAGCATTTT. The full variable domain, completed using reference TRBV7-8 and TRBJ1-5, is GAGVSQSPRYKVAKRGQDVALRCDPISGHVSLFWYQQALGQGPEFLTYFQNEAQLDKSGLPSDRFFAERPEGSVSTLKIQRTQQEDSAVYLCASSLQRGAGQPQHFGDGTRLSIL.

The rearrangement joins TRBV4-1 to TRBJ2-3; 10 bases line up with TRBD2. Germline lookup yields CDR1 MGHRA and CDR2 YSYEKL. The CDR3 consists of 15 residues. V shed 2 bases, J shed 7 bases, and the junction held 6 bases outside the gene matches. CDR3 DNA: TGCGCCAGCAGCCAAACTAGCGGGGCAGGAAATACGCAGTATTTT. This encodes CASSQTSGAGNTQYF.

The J gene is TRBJ1-6, the V gene TRBV3-1 (or the pseudogene TRBV3-2), with a possible D match to TRBD1 (6 bases). The CDR3 length is 15 residues. Germline-derived CDR1 and CDR2 are LGHDT and YNNKEL (reference sequence). V lost 1 base to trimming and J lost 9 bases, with 13 bases between them. DNA for the CDR3: TGTGCCAGCAGCCAAGGGATGCAGGGGAGTTCACCCCTCCACTTT. This translates into CASSQGMQGSSPLHF.

The V gene is TRBV28, the J gene TRBJ1-5; D is possibly TRBD1 (5 bases). This CDR3 spans 18 amino acids. Trimming left V 5 bases short and J 4 bases short, with 24 bases between. CDR1 and CDR2 (germline): MDHEN, SYDVKM. CDR3 in DNA: TGTGCCAGCAGTCCCTGGGCCTTAGGAGGGGTAGGTAATCAGCCCCAGCATTTT. It specifies CASSPWALGGVGNQPQHF.